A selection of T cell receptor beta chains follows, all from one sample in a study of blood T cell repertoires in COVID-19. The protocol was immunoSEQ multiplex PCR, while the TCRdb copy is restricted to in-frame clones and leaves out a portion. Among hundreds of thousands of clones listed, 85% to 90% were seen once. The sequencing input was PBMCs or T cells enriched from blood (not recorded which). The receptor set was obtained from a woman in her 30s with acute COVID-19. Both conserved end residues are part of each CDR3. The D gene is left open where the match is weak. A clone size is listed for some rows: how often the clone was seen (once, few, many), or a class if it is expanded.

CASSPRVAGVQDTQYF TGTGCCAGCAGCCCCCGAGTAGCGGGGGTTCAAGATACGCAGTATTTT TRBJ2-3 NA TRBV7-9 TRBD2
CASGLVIIRQLFIHPFYGYTF TGTGCTAGTGGTTTGGTAATTATCCGACAGCTTTTCATTCATCCATTCTATGGCTACACCTTC TRBJ1-2 NA TRBV12-5 NA
CASSLADYGYTF TGTGCCAGCAGCTTAGCGGACTATGGCTACACCTTC TRBJ1-2 NA TRBV13 NA
CATSRVQQGAYEQYF TGTGCCACCAGCAGAGTGCAACAGGGGGCCTACGAGCAGTACTTC TRBJ2-7 NA TRBV15 TRBD1
CASSSGLIPSNEQFF TGTGCCAGTAGTTCGGGACTCATCCCAAGCAATGAGCAGTTCTTC TRBJ2-1 NA TRBV19 NA
CAWSYGKTEAFF TGTGCCTGGAGTTACGGTAAAACTGAAGCTTTCTTT TRBJ1-1 NA TRBV30 NA
CASSLFGTGAGHGYTF TGCGCCAGCAGCCTTTTCGGGACAGGAGCGGGCCATGGCTACACCTTC TRBJ1-2 NA TRBV4-3 TRBD1
CASRTQGWRYEQYF TGTGCCAGCAGAACACAGGGATGGAGATACGAGCAGTACTTC TRBJ2-7 NA TRBV28 NA
CASSPYGGQDYEQYF TGTGCCAGTAGTCCTTACGGGGGACAGGACTACGAGCAGTACTTC TRBJ2-7 NA TRBV19 TRBD1
CASGEGGGRVTYEQYF TGTGCCAGCGGGGAGGGGGGCGGCAGGGTAACCTACGAGCAGTACTTC TRBJ2-7 NA TRBV27 NA
CASSQARTGNNYGYTF TGCGCCAGCAGCCAAGCCCGGACAGGAAATAACTATGGCTACACCTTC TRBJ1-2 NA TRBV4-1 TRBD1
CASSQDQARGPQHF TGTGCCAGCAGCCAAGATCAGGCCAGGGGGCCCCAGCATTTT TRBJ1-5 NA TRBV3-1/TRBV3-2 NA
CASITTGGYEQYF TGTGCGTCAATAACCACAGGGGGCTACGAGCAGTACTTC TRBJ2-7 NA TRBV2 TRBD1
CATGHFTDTQYF TGTGCCACCGGGCACTTCACAGATACGCAGTATTTT TRBJ2-3 few TRBV24-1 NA
CASSLAGDYNEQFF TGTGCCAGCAGCTTAGCGGGAGACTACAATGAGCAGTTCTTC TRBJ2-1 NA TRBV7-6 NA
CASRREQGARNQPQHF TGTGCCAGCAGAAGGGAGCAGGGGGCCCGCAATCAGCCCCAGCATTTT TRBJ1-5 NA TRBV6-6 TRBD1
CASSPSTGDQPQHF TGTGCCAGCAGCCCGTCGACAGGGGATCAGCCCCAGCATTTT TRBJ1-5 NA TRBV7-9 TRBD1
CATSDRDLAGPYPNEQFF TGTGCCACCAGTGATCGGGATCTAGCGGGACCTTACCCCAATGAGCAGTTCTTC TRBJ2-1 NA TRBV24-1 TRBD2
CASSNQQGAGAFF TGTGCCAGCAGCAATCAACAGGGGGCCGGCGCTTTCTTT TRBJ1-1 NA TRBV3-1/TRBV3-2 TRBD1
CASSESRFGTEAFF TGCGCCAGCAGTGAGTCAAGATTCGGCACTGAAGCTTTCTTT TRBJ1-1 once TRBV10-1 NA
CAIAPIGATEAFF TGTGCCATCGCGCCGATTGGAGCCACTGAAGCTTTCTTT TRBJ1-1 NA TRBV10-3 NA
CASSLEFGTKDTDTQYF TGTGCCAGCAGCTTAGAGTTCGGGACAAAAGACACAGATACGCAGTATTTT TRBJ2-3 NA TRBV7-9 NA
CASSSGPTGDEQYF TGCGCCAGCAGCTCCGGCCCGACAGGGGACGAGCAGTACTTC TRBJ2-7 NA TRBV5-1 TRBD1